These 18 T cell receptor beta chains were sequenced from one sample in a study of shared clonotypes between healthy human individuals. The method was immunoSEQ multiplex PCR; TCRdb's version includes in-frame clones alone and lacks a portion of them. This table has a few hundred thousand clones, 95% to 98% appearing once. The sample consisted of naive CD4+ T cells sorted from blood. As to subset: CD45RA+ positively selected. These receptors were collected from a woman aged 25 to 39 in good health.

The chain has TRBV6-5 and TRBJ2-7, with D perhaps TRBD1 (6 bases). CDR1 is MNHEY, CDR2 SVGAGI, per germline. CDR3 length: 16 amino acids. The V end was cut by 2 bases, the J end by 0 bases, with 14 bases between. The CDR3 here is CASSYGPDSSSYEQYF. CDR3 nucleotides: TGTGCCAGCAGTTACGGTCCGGACAGTAGCTCCTACGAGCAGTACTTC.

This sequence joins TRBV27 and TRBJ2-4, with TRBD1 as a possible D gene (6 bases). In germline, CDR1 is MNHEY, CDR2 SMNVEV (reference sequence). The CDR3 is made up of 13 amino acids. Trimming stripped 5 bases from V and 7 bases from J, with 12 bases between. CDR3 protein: CASSPPGGNIQYF. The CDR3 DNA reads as TGTGCCAGCAGTCCGCCTGGGGGCAACATTCAGTACTTC.

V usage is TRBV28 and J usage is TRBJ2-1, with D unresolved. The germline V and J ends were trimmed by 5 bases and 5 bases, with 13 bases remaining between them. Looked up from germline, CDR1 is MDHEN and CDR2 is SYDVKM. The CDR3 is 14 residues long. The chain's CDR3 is CASSDPIWDNEQFF. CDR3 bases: TGTGCCAGCAGTGACCCCATTTGGGACAATGAGCAGTTCTTC.

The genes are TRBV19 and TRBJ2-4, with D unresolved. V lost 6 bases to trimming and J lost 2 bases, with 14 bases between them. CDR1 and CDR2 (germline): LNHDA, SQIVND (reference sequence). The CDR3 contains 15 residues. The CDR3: CASSKVQSTKNIQYF. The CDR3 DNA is TGTGCCAGTAGCAAAGTACAGAGTACCAAAAACATTCAGTACTTC.

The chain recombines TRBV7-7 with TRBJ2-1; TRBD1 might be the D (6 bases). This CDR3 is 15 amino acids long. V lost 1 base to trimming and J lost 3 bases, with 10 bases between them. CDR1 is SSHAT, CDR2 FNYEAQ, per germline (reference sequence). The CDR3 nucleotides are TGTGCCAGCAGCTTAGTTGCAGGGGACTACAATGAGCAGTTCTTC. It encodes CASSLVAGDYNEQFF.

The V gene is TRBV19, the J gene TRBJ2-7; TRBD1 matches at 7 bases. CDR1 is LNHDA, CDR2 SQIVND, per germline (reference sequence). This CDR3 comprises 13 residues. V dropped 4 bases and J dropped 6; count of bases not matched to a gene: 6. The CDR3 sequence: CASSRQGEGEQYF. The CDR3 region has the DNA TGTGCCAGTAGTAGGCAGGGGGAAGGCGAGCAGTACTTC.

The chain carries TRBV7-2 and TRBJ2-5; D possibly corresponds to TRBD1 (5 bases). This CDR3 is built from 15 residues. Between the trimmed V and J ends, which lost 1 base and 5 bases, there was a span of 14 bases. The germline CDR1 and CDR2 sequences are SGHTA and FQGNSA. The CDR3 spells CASSLGGAPSETQYF. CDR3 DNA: TGTGCCAGCAGCTTAGGTGGGGCGCCTAGTGAGACCCAGTACTTC.

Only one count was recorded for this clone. In nucleotides, the CDR3 is TGCGCCAGCAGCCAAGGAAACAAAAACAATGAGCAGTTCTTC. It specifies CASSQGNKNNEQFF. V usage is TRBV4-1 and J usage is TRBJ2-1; D remains ambiguous. V lost 1 base and J lost 5, with 9 bases in between. Germline CDR1 MGHRA, CDR2 YSYEKL. The CDR3 is made up of 14 amino acids.

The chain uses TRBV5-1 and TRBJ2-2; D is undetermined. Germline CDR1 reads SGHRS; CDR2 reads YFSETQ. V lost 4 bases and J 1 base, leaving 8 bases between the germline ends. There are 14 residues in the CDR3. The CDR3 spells CASSPGRNTGELFF. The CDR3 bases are TGCGCCAGCAGCCCCGGCAGGAACACCGGGGAGCTGTTTTTT.

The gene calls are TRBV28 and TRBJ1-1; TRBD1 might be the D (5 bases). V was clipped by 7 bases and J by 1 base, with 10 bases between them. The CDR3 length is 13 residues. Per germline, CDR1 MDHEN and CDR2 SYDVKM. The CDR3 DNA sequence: TGTGCCAGCAACCTGGGGGGGAACACTGAAGCTTTCTTT. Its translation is CASNLGGNTEAFF.

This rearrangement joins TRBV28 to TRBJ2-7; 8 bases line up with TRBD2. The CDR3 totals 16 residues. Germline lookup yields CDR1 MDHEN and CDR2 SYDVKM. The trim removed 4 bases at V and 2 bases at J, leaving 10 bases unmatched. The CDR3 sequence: CASSSIRLAPTYEQYF. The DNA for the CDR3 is TGTGCCAGCAGTTCAATCAGACTAGCGCCGACCTACGAGCAGTACTTC.

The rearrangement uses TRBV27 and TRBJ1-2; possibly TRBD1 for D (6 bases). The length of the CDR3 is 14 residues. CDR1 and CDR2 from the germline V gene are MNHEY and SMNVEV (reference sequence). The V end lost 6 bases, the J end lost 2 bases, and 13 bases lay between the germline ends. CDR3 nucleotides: TGTGCCAGCAGGTTAGGGGGACTCAACTATGGCTACACCTTC. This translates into CASRLGGLNYGYTF.

The CDR3 bases are TGTGCCAGCACCAAACCGGGACGCAACTACGAGCAGTACTTC. It codes for CASTKPGRNYEQYF. The V call is TRBV28, the J call TRBJ2-5; possibly TRBD1 or TRBD2 for D (5 bases each). The end of the DNA is better explained by TRBJ2-7, so the J call may be wrong. Germline V CDR1 and CDR2: MDHEN, SYDVKM. The CDR3 length is 14 residues.

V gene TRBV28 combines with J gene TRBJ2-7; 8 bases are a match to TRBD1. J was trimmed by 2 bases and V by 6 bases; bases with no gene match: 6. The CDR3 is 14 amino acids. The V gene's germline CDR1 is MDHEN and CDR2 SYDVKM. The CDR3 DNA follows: TGTGCCAGCAGAACAGGGACAGGCCCCTACGAGCAGTACTTC. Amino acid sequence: CASRTGTGPYEQYF.

The CDR3 loop reads CASSARTSAFYNEQFF. CDR3 bases: TGCGCCAGCAGCGCCAGGACTAGCGCATTTTACAATGAGCAGTTCTTC. The rearrangement joins TRBV10-1 to TRBJ2-1; 9 bases align to TRBD2. There are 16 residues in the CDR3. Germline trimming cut 6 bases from V and 4 bases from J; bases unmatched to any gene: 10. Looked up from germline, CDR1 is WNHNN and CDR2 is SYGVQD (reference sequence).

The DNA for the CDR3 is TGTGCCAGCAGCCGGACTAGCGGGAGTCGGTTCACCGGGGAGCTGTTTTTT. It specifies CASSRTSGSRFTGELFF. This chain joins TRBV5-5 and TRBJ2-2, with 13 bases matching TRBD2. This CDR3 contains 17 residues. Trimming took 4 bases from V and 4 from J; bases not matched to a gene: 7. Germline-derived CDR1 and CDR2 are SGHKS and YYEKEE (reference sequence).

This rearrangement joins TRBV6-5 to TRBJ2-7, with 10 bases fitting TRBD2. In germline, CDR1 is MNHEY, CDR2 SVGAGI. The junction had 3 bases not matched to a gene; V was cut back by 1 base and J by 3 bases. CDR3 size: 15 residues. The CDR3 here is CASSYFSSGSYEQYF. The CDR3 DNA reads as TGTGCCAGCAGTTACTTCTCTAGCGGGAGCTACGAGCAGTACTTC.

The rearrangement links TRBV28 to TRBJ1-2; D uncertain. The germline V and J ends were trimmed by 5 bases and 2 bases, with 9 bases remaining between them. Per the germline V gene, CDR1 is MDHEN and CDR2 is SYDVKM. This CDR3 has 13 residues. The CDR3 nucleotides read TGTGCCAGCAGTCTAAAAGTAAACTATGGCTACACCTTC. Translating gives CASSLKVNYGYTF.